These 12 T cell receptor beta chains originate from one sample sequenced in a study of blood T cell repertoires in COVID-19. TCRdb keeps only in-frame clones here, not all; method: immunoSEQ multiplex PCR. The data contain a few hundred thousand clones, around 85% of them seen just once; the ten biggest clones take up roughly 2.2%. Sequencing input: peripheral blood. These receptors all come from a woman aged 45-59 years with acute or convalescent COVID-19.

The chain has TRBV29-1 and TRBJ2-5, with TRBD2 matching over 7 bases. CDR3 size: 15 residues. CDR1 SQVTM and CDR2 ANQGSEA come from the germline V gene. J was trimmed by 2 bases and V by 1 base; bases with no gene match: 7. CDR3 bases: TGCAGCGTTGAAGGATTTTGGGGGGGTCAAGAGACCCAGTACTTC. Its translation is CSVEGFWGGQETQYF.

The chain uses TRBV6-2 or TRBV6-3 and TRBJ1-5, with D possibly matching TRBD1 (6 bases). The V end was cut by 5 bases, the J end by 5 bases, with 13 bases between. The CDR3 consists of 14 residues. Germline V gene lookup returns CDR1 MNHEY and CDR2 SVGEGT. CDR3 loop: CASSQQGKHQPQHF. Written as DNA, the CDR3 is TGTGCCAGCAGTCAACAGGGCAAGCATCAGCCCCAGCATTTT.

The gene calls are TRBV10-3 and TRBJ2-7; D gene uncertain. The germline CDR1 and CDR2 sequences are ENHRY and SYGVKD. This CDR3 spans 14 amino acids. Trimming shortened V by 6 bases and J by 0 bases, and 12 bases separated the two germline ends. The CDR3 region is CAISLTVGSYEQYF. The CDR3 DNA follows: TGTGCCATCAGCCTCACCGTCGGCTCCTACGAGCAGTACTTC.

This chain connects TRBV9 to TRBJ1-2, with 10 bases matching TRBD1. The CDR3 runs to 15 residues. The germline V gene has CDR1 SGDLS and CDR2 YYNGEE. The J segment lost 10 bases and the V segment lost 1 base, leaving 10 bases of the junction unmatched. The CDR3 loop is CASSVTPGQGEVYTF. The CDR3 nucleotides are TGTGCCAGCAGCGTAACCCCAGGACAGGGGGAAGTCTACACCTTC.

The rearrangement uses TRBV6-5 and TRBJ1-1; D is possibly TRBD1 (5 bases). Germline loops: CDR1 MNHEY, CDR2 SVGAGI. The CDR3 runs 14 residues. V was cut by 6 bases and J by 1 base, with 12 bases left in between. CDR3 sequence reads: CASRLTQGNTEAFF. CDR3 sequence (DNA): TGTGCCAGCAGGCTGACCCAGGGGAACACTGAAGCTTTCTTT.

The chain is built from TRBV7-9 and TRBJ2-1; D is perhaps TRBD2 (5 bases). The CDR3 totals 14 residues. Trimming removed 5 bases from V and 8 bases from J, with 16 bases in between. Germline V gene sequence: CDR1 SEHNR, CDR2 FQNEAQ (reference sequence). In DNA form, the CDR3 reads TGTGCCAGCAGCCAAGAGGGCCGAACCTATGAGCAGTTCTTC. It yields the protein CASSQEGRTYEQFF.

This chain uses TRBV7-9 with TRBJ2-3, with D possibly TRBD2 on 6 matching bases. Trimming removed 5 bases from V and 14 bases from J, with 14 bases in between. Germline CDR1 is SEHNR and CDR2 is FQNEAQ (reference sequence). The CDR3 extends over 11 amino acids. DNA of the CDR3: TGTGCCAGCAGCCCTTCGGGGGAGACGTATTTT. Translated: CASSPSGETYF.

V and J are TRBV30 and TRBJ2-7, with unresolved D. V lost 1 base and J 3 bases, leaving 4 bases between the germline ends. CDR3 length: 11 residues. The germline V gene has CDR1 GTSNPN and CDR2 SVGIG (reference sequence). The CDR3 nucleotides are TGTGCCTGGAGTGGTATCTACGAGCAGTACTTC. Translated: CAWSGIYEQYF.

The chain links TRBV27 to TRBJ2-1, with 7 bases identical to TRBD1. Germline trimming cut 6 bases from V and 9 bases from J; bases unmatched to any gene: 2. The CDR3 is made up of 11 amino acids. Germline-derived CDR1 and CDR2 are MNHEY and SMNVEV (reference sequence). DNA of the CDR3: TGTGCCAGCAGAACAGGGGTTGAGCAGTTCTTC. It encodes CASRTGVEQFF.

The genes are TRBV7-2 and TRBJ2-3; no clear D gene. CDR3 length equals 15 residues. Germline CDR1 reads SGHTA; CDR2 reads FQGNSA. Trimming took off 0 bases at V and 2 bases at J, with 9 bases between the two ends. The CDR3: CASSLALWPTDTQYF. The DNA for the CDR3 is TGTGCCAGCAGCTTAGCGCTCTGGCCCACAGATACGCAGTATTTT.

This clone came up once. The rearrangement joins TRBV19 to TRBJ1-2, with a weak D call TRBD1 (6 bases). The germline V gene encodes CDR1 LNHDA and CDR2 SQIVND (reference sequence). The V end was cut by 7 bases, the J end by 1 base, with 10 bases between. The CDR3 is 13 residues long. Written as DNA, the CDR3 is TGTGCCAGTACCCCACAGGGTAACTATGGCTACACCTTC. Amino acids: CASTPQGNYGYTF.

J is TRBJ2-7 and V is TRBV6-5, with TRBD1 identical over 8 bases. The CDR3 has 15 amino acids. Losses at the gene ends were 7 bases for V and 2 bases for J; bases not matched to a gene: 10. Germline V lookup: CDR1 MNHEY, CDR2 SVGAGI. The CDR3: CASNTMTGATYEQYF. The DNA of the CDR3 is TGTGCCAGCAATACGATGACAGGGGCAACCTACGAGCAGTACTTC.